These 17 T cell receptor beta chains share one sample of origin, sequenced in a study of cytomegalovirus exposure and HLA in healthy donors. The PCR employed 60 Vbeta primers together with 13 Jbeta primers. Here immunoSEQ multiplex PCR was the method, and the copy in TCRdb shows in-frame clones only, minus some. The sample lists under 150,000 clones, about 77% occurring once. Sequenced: PBMCs. These receptors were collected from a woman aged 25 to 39 in good health and CMV-seropositive.

The chain has TRBV5-1 and TRBJ1-5; no definite D call. With 0 bases removed from V and 5 bases from J, the gap between germline ends came to 15 bases. This CDR3 is 16 amino acids long. Germline assignment: CDR1 SGHRS and CDR2 YFSETQ. CDR3 sequence (DNA): TGCGCCAGCAGCTTGGAGCCTTCGGAGGGCGATCAGCCCCAGCATTTT. Protein: CASSLEPSEGDQPQHF.

Note on this clone: Sequence at one end of the junction differs from germline and may be a read error. The gene calls are TRBV7-9 and TRBJ2-3, with D unresolved. CDR1 is SEHNR and CDR2 is FQNEAQ in the germline V gene (reference sequence). This CDR3 spans 12 amino acids. Here the CDR3 DNA reads TGTTCCAGCAGCTTAGTATCAGATACGCAGTATTTT. This sequence encodes CSSSLVSDTQYF. The whole variable domain, filled in from reference TRBV7-9 and TRBJ2-3, reads DTGVSQNPRHKITKRGQNVTFRCDPISEHNRLYWYRQTLGQGPEFLTYFQNEAQLEKSRLLSDRFSAERPKGSFSTLEIQRTEQGDSAMYLCSSSLVSDTQYFGPGTRLTVL.

The chain joins TRBV7-9 to TRBJ2-2; possible D gene TRBD2, 5 bases. V was pared by 5 bases and J by 1 base, with 17 bases between. The CDR3 extends over 17 amino acids. CDR1 and CDR2 from the germline V gene are SEHNR and FQNEAQ (reference sequence). The CDR3 sequence is CASSPPWGAENTGELFF. The CDR3 DNA sequence: TGTGCCAGCAGCCCTCCCTGGGGAGCAGAGAACACCGGGGAGCTGTTTTTT.

V is TRBV5-1 and J is TRBJ1-5, with a possible D match to TRBD1 (6 bases). Trimming took off 1 base at V and 3 bases at J, with 14 bases between the two ends. CDR1 is SGHRS, CDR2 YFSETQ, per germline. The CDR3 is 16 amino acids. The CDR3 here is CASSLTGIDTNQPQHF. CDR3 nucleotide sequence: TGCGCCAGCAGCTTGACAGGGATTGATACCAATCAGCCCCAGCATTTT. Complete variable domain (other parts from reference TRBV5-1 and TRBJ1-5): KAGVTQTPRYLIKTRGQQVTLSCSPISGHRSVSWYQQTPGQGLQFLFEYFSETQRNKGNFPGRFSGRQFSNSRSEMNVSTLELGDSALYLCASSLTGIDTNQPQHFGDGTRLSIL.

The chain is built from TRBV27 and TRBJ1-5, with D tentatively TRBD1 (5 bases). The germline CDR1 and CDR2 sequences are MNHEY and SMNVEV (reference sequence). The length of the CDR3 is 14 residues. The V end was cut by 5 bases, the J end by 9 bases, with 17 bases between. Written as DNA, the CDR3 is TGTGCCAGCAGTCTCCTCGGCGGGGGTCCGCCCCAGCATTTT. Residues: CASSLLGGGPPQHF.

A few counts support this clone. The chain couples TRBV30 to TRBJ1-1; D is uncertain. CDR1 and CDR2 (germline): GTSNPN, SVGIG (reference sequence). Trimming shortened V by 1 base and J by 1 base, and 7 bases separated the two germline ends. The CDR3 covers 13 residues. In DNA, the CDR3 is TGTGCCTGGAGTGCCTCTCCGAACACTGAAGCTTTCTTT. This gives the protein CAWSASPNTEAFF.

This clone was counted only a few times. At one of its ends the junction is not consistent with the germline gene, which may arise from a read error. Distinct nucleotide sequences in the sample also encode this CDR3. V usage is TRBV2 and J usage is TRBJ2-7; D possibly corresponds to TRBD2 (5 bases). Germline-derived CDR1 and CDR2 are SNHLY and FYNNEI. The CDR3 has 13 amino acids. The CDR3 here is CVSNEEAAYEQYF. CDR3 sequence (DNA): TGTGTCAGCAATGAGGAGGCGGCATACGAGCAGTACTTC.

The chain joins TRBV2 to TRBJ1-6; 8 bases agree with TRBD1. V shed 6 bases and J 10 bases; nucleotides not matched to a gene: 5. In germline, CDR1 is SNHLY, CDR2 FYNNEI. This CDR3 region has 13 residues. For the CDR3, the DNA is TGTGCCAGCAGCGAACAGGGGGTGTCACCCCTCCACTTT. Amino acid sequence: CASSEQGVSPLHF.

This chain links TRBV6-6 with TRBJ1-4; the match to TRBD1 covers 9 bases. The length of the CDR3 is 15 residues. V was clipped by 5 bases and J by 4 bases; unmatched bases: 5. Germline V gene lookup returns CDR1 MNHNY and CDR2 SVGAGI (reference sequence). In nucleotides, the CDR3 is TGTGCCAGCAGTCGGGCGGGACAGGGTAATGAAAAACTGTTTTTT. Protein: CASSRAGQGNEKLFF.

Details on this clone: The same CDR3 can be traced to other DNA sequences in this sample. J is TRBJ2-2 and V is TRBV27, with D hard to call. Germline V gene sequence: CDR1 MNHEY, CDR2 SMNVEV (reference sequence). V gave up 3 bases and J gave up 4 bases, with 3 bases separating them. The CDR3 has 12 residues. CDR3 protein: CASSFSTGELFF. CDR3 in DNA: TGTGCCAGCAGTTTCTCCACCGGGGAGCTGTTTTTT.

The chain links TRBV7-2 to TRBJ2-3; a weak D match, TRBD2 (5 bases). The CDR3 extends over 15 amino acids. Germline CDR1 is SGHTA and CDR2 is FQGNSA. V was shortened by 6 bases and J by 6 bases, with 19 bases between the two germline ends. CDR3 bases: TGTGCCAGCAGTCACTCCAAGGGAGCGTGGGATACGCAGTATTTT. Encoded protein: CASSHSKGAWDTQYF. The entire variable domain, with the rest obtained from reference TRBV7-2 and TRBJ2-3, is as follows: GAGVSQSPSNKVTEKGKDVELRCDPISGHTALYWYRQSLGQGLEFLIYFQGNSAPDKSGLPSDRFSAERTGGSVSTLTIQRTQQEDSAVYLCASSHSKGAWDTQYFGPGTRLTVL.

The chain has TRBV7-2 and TRBJ2-1, with 9 bases matching TRBD2. Germline CDR1 reads SGHTA; CDR2 reads FQGNSA. V shed 3 bases and J 13 bases; nucleotides not matched to a gene: 4. This CDR3 comprises 12 residues. DNA for the CDR3: TGTGCCAGCAGCTTCAGCGGGAGGCCTCAGTTCTTC. Its translation is CASSFSGRPQFF. Drawing the rest from reference TRBV7-2 and TRBJ2-1, the complete variable domain is GAGVSQSPSNKVTEKGKDVELRCDPISGHTALYWYRQSLGQGLEFLIYFQGNSAPDKSGLPSDRFSAERTGGSVSTLTIQRTQQEDSAVYLCASSFSGRPQFFGPGTRLTVL.

The chain carries TRBV30 and TRBJ1-6, with D possibly matching TRBD1 (6 bases). Germline CDR1 reads GTSNPN; CDR2 reads SVGIG (reference sequence). The CDR3 loop spans 19 amino acids. V shed 0 bases and J shed 10 bases, with 28 bases lying between them. CDR3 sequence reads: CAWSVNGGGYGIMRSPLHF. The DNA of the CDR3 is TGTGCCTGGAGTGTAAACGGCGGGGGCTACGGAATCATGAGGTCACCCCTCCACTTT.

The chain carries TRBV21-1 and TRBJ2-7; the tabulated D call, TRBD1, remains unverified against the DNA. TRBV21-1 is a pseudogene. The CDR3 is 16 residues long. The CDR3 sequence: CASSKVGDRETYEQYF. The CDR3 DNA reads TGTGCCAGCAGCAAAGTGGGGGACAGGGAAACCTACGAGCAGTACTTC.

CDR3 in amino acids: CASSVEDSSYEQYF. The DNA for the CDR3 is TGTGCCAGCAGCGTAGAAGACAGCTCCTACGAGCAGTACTTC. The chain links TRBV9 to TRBJ2-5; weak D call: TRBD1 (5 bases). The tail of the sequence fits TRBJ2-7 better, so the J call may be wrong. Germline CDR1 is SGDLS and CDR2 is YYNGEE. The CDR3 is 14 amino acids.

The gene calls are TRBV11-2 and TRBJ2-7, with 8 bases fitting TRBD2. CDR1 and CDR2 (germline): SGHAT, FQNNGV. The CDR3 contains 14 residues. The V and J ends lost 1 base and 3 bases, in that order; junction bases with no gene match: 2. The CDR3 protein is CASSLGGGNYEQYF. CDR3 coding DNA: TGTGCCAGCAGCTTAGGCGGGGGGAACTACGAGCAGTACTTC.

The chain uses TRBV6-5 and TRBJ1-2; TRBD1 agrees at 7 bases. CDR1 is MNHEY, CDR2 SVGAGI, per germline. The V segment lost 7 bases and the J segment 8 bases; nucleotides outside the gene matches: 16. This CDR3 spans 15 amino acids. The DNA for the CDR3 is TGTGCCAGCACTAAAATCCCGGGACAGTTCGAGGGCTACACCTTC. Translation gives CASTKIPGQFEGYTF.